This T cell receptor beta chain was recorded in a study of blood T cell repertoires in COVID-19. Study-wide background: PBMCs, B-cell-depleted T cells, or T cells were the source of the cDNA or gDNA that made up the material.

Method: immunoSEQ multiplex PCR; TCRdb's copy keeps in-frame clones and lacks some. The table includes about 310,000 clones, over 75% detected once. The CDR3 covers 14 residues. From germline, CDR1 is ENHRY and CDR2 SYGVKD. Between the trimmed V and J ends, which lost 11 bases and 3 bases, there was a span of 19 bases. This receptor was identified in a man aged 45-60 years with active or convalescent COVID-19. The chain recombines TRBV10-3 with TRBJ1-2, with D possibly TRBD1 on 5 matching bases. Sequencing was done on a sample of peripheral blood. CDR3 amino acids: CAVKGTEPDYGYTF. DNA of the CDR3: TGTGCCGTAAAAGGGACTGAACCGGACTATGGCTACACCTTC.